This T cell receptor (beta chain) was recovered during a study of T cell responses to AZD1222 COVID-19 vaccine. The protocol was immunoSEQ multiplex PCR, while the TCRdb copy is restricted to in-frame clones and leaves out a portion. Here the sample spans about 160,000 clones, roughly nine tenths being singletons. Germline loops: CDR1 LNHNV, CDR2 YYDKDF (reference sequence). This CDR3 is built from 13 residues. V gave up 6 bases and J gave up 4 bases; unmatched junction bases: 2. Concerning this clone: Its antigen is unidentified.

Overall study findings and caveats: Increases in Spike-specific TCR breadth and depth were seen after two AZD1222 doses.

This receptor was obtained from an adult in good health. The sequenced sample was peripheral blood, obtained on day 0 of AZD1222 vaccination. The chain has TRBV15 and TRBJ2-5; 10 bases match TRBD1. Here the CDR3 DNA reads TGTGCCACCAGGGACAGGGGGTTAGAGACCCAGTACTTC. This translates into CATRDRGLETQYF. Filled out from reference TRBV15 and TRBJ2-5, the complete variable domain reads DAMVIQNPRYQVTQFGKPVTLSCSQTLNHNVMYWYQQKSSQAPKLLFHYYDKDFNNEADTPDNFQSRRPNTSFCFLDIRSPGLGDTAMYLCATRDRGLETQYFGPGTRLLVL.